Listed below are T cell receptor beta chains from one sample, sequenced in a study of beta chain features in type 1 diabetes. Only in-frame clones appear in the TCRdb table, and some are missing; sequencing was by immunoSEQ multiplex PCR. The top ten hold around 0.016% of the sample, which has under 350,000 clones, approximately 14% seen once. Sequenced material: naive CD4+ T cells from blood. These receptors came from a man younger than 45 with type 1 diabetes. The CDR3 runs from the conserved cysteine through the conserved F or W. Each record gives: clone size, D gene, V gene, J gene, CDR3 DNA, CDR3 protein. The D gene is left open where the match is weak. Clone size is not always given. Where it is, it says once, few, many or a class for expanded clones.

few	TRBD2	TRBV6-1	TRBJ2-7	TGTGCCAGCAGTGATACTAGCGGGGGTACAGAGCAGTACTTC	CASSDTSGGTEQYF
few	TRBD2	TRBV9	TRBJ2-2	TGTGCCAGCAGCGTAGCGGGAGGCACCGGGGAGCTGTTTTTT	CASSVAGGTGELFF
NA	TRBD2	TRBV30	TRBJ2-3	TGTGCCTGGAGCCATTGGCCGGGGACTAGGGACTCACATACGCAGTATTTT	CAWSHWPGTRDSHTQYF
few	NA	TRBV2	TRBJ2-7	TGTGCCAGCAAGCCCGACAGCGCCTACGAGCAGTACTTC	CASKPDSAYEQYF
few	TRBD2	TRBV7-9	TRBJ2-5	TGTGCCACCGGGACTAGCGGGAGAGAGACCCAGTACTTC	CATGTSGRETQYF
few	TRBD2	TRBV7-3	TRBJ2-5	TGTGCCAGCAGCTTAAACGGAGCGGGAGGCCTCCAAGAGACCCAGTACTTC	CASSLNGAGGLQETQYF
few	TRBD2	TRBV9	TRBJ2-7	TGTGCCAGCAGCCCTAGACTAGCGGCCGACTACGAGCAGTACTTC	CASSPRLAADYEQYF
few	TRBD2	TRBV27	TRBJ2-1	TGTGCCAGCAGTTTAGGGTACGCGGGAGGCTACAATGAGCAGTTCTTC	CASSLGYAGGYNEQFF
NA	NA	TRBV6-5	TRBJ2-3	TGTGCCAGCAGTTACCAAGGGGGGGGCACAGATACGCAGTATTTT	CASSYQGGGTDTQYF
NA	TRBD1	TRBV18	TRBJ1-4	TGTGCCAGCTCACCCGACAGGGGACCTAATGAAAAACTGTTTTTT	CASSPDRGPNEKLFF
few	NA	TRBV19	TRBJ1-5	TGTGCCAGTAGTCGACAGGCCAATCAGCCCCAGCATTTT	CASSRQANQPQHF
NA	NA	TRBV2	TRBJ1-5	TGTGCCAGCAGTGAAAGGGAGCAGCCCCAGCATTTT	CASSEREQPQHF
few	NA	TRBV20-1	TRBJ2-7	TGCAGTGCTAGACGGGACTACGAGCAGTACTTC	CSARRDYEQYF
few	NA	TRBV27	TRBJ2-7	TGTGCCAGCAGTCCTAACGGGGGTGTACGGGACTTC	CASSPNGGVRDF
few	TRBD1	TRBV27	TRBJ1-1	TGTGCCAGCAGTACCACAGGGGCGGGCGCTTTCTTT	CASSTTGAGAFF